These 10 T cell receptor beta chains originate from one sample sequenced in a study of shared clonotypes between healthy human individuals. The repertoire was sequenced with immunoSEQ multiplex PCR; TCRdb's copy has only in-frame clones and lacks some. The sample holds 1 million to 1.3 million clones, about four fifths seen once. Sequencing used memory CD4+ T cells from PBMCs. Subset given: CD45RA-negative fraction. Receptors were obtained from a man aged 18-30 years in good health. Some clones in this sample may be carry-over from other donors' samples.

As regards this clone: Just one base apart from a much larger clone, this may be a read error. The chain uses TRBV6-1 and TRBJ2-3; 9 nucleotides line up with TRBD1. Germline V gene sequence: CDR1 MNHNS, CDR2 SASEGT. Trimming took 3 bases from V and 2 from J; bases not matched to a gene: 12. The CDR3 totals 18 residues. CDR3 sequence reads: CASSEKGIGTGLTDTQYF. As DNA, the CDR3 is TGTGCCAGCAGTGAGAAAGGAATAGGGACAGGGCTCACAGATACGCAGTATTTT.

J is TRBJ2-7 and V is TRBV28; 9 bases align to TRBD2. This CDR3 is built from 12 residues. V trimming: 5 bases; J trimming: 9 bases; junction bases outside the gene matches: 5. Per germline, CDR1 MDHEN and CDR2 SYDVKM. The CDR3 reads CASSVAGEGQYF. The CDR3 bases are TGTGCCAGCAGTGTAGCGGGAGAGGGGCAGTACTTC.

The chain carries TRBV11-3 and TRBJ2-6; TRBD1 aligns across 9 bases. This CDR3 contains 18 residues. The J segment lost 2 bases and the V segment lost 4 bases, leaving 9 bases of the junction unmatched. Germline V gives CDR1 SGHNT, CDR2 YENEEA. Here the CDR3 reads CASSSGTGRSPGANVLTF. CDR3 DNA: TGTGCCAGCAGCTCCGGGACAGGGAGGTCTCCTGGGGCCAACGTCCTGACTTTC. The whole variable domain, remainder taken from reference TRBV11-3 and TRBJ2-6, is EAGVVQSPRYKIIEKKQPVAFWCNPISGHNTLYWYLQNLGQGPELLIRYENEEAVDDSQLPKDRFSAERLKGVDSTLKIQPAELGDSAVYLCASSSGTGRSPGANVLTFGAGSRLTVL.

CDR3 coding DNA: TGTGCCAGCACCAGGGGGGGAAGGGCCTATGGCTACACCTTC. The encoded protein is CASTRGGRAYGYTF. The chain employs TRBV6-1 and TRBJ1-2; 7 nucleotides align to TRBD1. Losses at the gene ends were 7 bases for V and 4 bases for J; bases not matched to a gene: 9. The CDR3 sequence is 14 residues long. CDR1 is MNHNS and CDR2 is SASEGT in the germline V gene.

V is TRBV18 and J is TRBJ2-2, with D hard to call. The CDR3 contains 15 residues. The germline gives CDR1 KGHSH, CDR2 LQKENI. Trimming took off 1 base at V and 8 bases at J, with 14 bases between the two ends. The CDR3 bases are TGTGCCAGCTCACCACGGCCCCTGTCTCTGGGGGAGCTGTTTTTT. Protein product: CASSPRPLSLGELFF.

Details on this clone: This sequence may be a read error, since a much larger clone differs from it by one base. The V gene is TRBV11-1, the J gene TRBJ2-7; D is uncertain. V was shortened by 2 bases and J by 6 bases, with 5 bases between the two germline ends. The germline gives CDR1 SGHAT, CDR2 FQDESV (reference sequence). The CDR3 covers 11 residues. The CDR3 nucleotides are TGTGCCAGCAGCTTAATGGGCGAGCAGTACTTC. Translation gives CASSLMGEQYF.

CDR3 residues: CSVVAGGTSTDTQYF. CDR3 bases: TGCAGCGTGGTAGCGGGGGGGACGTCCACAGATACGCAGTATTTT. The V and J genes are TRBV29-1 and TRBJ2-3; 11 bases agree with TRBD2. V dropped 6 bases and J dropped 2; count of bases not matched to a gene: 7. Per germline, CDR1 SQVTM and CDR2 ANQGSEA. The CDR3 length is 15 residues.

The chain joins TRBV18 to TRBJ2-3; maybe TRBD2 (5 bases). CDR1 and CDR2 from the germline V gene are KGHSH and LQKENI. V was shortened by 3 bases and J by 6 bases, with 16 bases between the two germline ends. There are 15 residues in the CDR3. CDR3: CASSPGVQAADTQYF. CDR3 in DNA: TGTGCCAGCTCACCGGGAGTTCAGGCGGCCGATACGCAGTATTTT.

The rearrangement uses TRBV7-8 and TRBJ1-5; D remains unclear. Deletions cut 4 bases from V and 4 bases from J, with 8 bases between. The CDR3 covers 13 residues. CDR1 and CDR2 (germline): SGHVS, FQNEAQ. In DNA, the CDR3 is TGTGCCAGCAGCTCCCGGGAGAATCAGCCCCAGCATTTT. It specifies CASSSRENQPQHF.

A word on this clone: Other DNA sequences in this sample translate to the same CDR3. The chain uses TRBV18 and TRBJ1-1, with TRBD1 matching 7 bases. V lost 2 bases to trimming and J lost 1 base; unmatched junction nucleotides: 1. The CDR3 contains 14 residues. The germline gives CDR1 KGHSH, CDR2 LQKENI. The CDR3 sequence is CASSPDRENTEAFF. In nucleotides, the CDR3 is TGTGCCAGCTCACCAGACAGGGAGAACACTGAAGCTTTCTTT. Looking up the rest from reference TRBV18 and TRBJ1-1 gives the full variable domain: NAGVMQNPRHLVRRRGQEARLRCSPMKGHSHVYWYRQLPEEGLKFMVYLQKENIIDESGMPKERFSAEFPKEGPSILRIQQVVRGDSAAYFCASSPDRENTEAFFGQGTRLTVV.